This T cell receptor (beta chain) was captured by sequencing in a study of blood T cell repertoires in COVID-19. Followed over time, Seattle patients had been enrolled while infection was active. This CDR3 is built from 15 residues. Trimming removed 5 bases at V and 7 bases at J, with 17 bases between. Germline CDR1 is SGHTA and CDR2 is FQGNSA. Repertoires were generated with immunoSEQ multiplex PCR, while TCRdb's copy carries only in-frame clones and drops some. The sample holds 15,000 to 20,000 clones, roughly 91% seen once. The sequence derives from a woman of 80 years or more with COVID-19, enrolled during active disease. Sequencing was performed on peripheral blood. The V gene is TRBV7-2, the J gene TRBJ1-4; weak D call: TRBD1 (6 bases). In DNA form, the CDR3 reads TGTGCCAGCAGCCCCCCGGGGGGGCGGAGTGAAAAACTGTTTTTT. Its protein product is CASSPPGGRSEKLFF.